There are a few counts of the clone carrying this TCR beta chain. The antigen is unknown. The TCR alpha and TCR beta cDNA libraries, bearing sample barcodes and UMIs, were generated by 5'RACE using constant-segment primers. A single record per CDR3 protein comes from TCRdb applying MiXCR to the 5' RACE reads. The sample consists of 450,000 or so distinct CDR3 sequences, 20% to 30% of them appearing once. This sample is part of a study of T-cell memory formation after mild COVID-19. Study details: Largely donor-specific sequence clusters came from a couple of donors. Study-wide points: CD4+ clones that contracted lay mainly in CM and EM; CD8+ ones lay in EMRA.

The CDR3 has 14 residues. This chain links TRBV1 with TRBJ2-3; the table's D call, TRBD2, has no DNA check behind it. TRBV1 is assigned pseudogene status. The clonotype comes from an adult woman who had mild COVID-19 (a few samples of this study predate the infection). Cell type and time point are not known. Specimen: PBMCs or a T cell subset sorted from them (not recorded which). The CDR3 sequence is CTSSHWTASDTQYF. In DNA form, the CDR3 reads TGCACCAGCAGCCACTGGACTGCCTCAGATACGCAGTATTTT.